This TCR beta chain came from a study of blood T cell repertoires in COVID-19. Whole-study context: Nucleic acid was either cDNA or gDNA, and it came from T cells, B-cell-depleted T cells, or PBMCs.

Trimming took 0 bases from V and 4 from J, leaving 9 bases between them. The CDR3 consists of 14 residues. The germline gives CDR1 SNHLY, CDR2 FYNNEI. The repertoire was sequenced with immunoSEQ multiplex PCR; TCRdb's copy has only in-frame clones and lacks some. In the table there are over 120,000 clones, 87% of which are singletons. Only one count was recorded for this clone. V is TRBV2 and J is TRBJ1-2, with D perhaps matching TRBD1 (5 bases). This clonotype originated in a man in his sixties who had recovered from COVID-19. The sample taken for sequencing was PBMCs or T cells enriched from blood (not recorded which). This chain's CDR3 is CASSEAGGTYGYTF. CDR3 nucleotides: TGTGCCAGCAGTGAAGCAGGCGGGACCTATGGCTACACCTTC. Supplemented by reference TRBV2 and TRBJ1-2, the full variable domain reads EPEVTQTPSHQVTQMGQEVILRCVPISNHLYFYWYRQILGQKVEFLVSFYNNEISEKSEIFDDQFSVERPDGSNFTLKIRSTKLEDSAMYFCASSEAGGTYGYTFGSGTRLTVV.